This TCR beta chain was profiled in a study of CD8+ T cells in alopecia areata. In germline, CDR1 is MGHRA, CDR2 YSYEKL. CDR3 length equals 16 residues. Trimming cost V 3 bases and J 0 bases; bases outside gene matches: 5. This clone was seen a handful of times. RNA extraction and reverse transcription yielded cDNA as sequencing template. Some clones are missing from TCRdb's copy, which holds only in-frame ones; the method was immunoSEQ multiplex PCR. The sample has some 130,000 clones, about 47% seen once. Specimen: CD8+ T cells sorted from blood, collected at week 0. V and J are TRBV4-1 and TRBJ2-3, with TRBD2 identical over 8 bases. This receptor was identified in a human donor with alopecia areata. In DNA, the CDR3 is TGCGCCAGCAGCCAGGAGCGGGGGCCCAGCACAGATACGCAGTATTTT. Protein: CASSQERGPSTDTQYF.